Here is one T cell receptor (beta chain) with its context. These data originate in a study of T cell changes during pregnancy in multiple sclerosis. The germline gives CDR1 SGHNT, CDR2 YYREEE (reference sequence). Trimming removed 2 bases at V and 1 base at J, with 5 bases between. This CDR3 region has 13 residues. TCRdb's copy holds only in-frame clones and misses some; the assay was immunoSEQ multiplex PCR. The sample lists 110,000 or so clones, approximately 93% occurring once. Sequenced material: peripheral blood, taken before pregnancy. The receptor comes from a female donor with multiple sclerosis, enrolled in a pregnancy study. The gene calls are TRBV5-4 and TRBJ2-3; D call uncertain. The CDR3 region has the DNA TGTGCCAGCAGCTTCGTAGGCACAGATACGCAGTATTTT. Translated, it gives CASSFVGTDTQYF.